A selection of T cell receptor beta chains follows, all from one sample in a study of blood T cell repertoires in COVID-19. Clones were sequenced by immunoSEQ multiplex PCR, and TCRdb holds only the in-frame ones, with some missing. The data show 7,500 to 10,000 clones, with around 88% seen just once and more than 6.5% held by the top ten. Sequenced: peripheral blood. These receptors came from a woman aged 50 to 65 with active or convalescent COVID-19. CDR3s include the opening cysteine and the closing phenylalanine or tryptophan. Each record gives: D gene, clone size, CDR3 length, J gene, V gene, CDR3 DNA, CDR3 protein. A D gene is named only where the DNA matches it firmly. The size entry is marked missing in some rows and otherwise reads once, few, many or a size class.

TRBD2	.	15	TRBJ2-1	TRBV27	TGTGCCAGCAGTTCGGGACTAGCTGTCTGGAATGAGCAGTTCTTC	CASSSGLAVWNEQFF
TRBD1	.	14	TRBJ1-1	TRBV10-3	TGTGCCATCAGTGAGCCGGGACAGGGGGCCCGAGCTTTCTTT	CAISEPGQGARAFF
.	.	11	TRBJ2-7	TRBV19	TGTGCCAGTAGTAACTCTTACGAGCAGTACTTC	CASSNSYEQYF
TRBD2	.	12	TRBJ2-7	TRBV2	TGTGCCAACTTAGCGGGGGGCTACGAGCAGTACTTC	CANLAGGYEQYF
TRBD1	.	16	TRBJ1-6	TRBV5-4	TGTGCCAGCCAAGACAGGACAGGGGGACCTAATTCACCCCTCCACTTT	CASQDRTGGPNSPLHF
TRBD2	.	15	TRBJ2-7	TRBV9	TGTGCCAGCAGCACACTAGCGGGCCGCTCCTACGAGCAGTACTTC	CASSTLAGRSYEQYF
.	.	13	TRBJ1-6	TRBV27	TGTGCCAGCAGTGGGCGGGTTCGGTCACCCCTCCACTTT	CASSGRVRSPLHF
.	.	17	TRBJ2-1	TRBV4-1	TGCGCCAGCAGCCAAGAATCTCTCAGGGTAGGCACAAATGAGCAGTTCTTC	CASSQESLRVGTNEQFF
.	.	14	TRBJ2-3	TRBV14	TGTGCCAGCAGCCAAGTTAACGACAGGGATACGCAGTATTTT	CASSQVNDRDTQYF
TRBD1	.	12	TRBJ2-5	TRBV29-1	TGCAGCGTGGACAGGACCTTGGAGACCCAGTACTTC	CSVDRTLETQYF
.	once	12	TRBJ1-4	TRBV29-1	TGCAGCGTTGGGCAGTCTAATGAAAAACTGTTTTTT	CSVGQSNEKLFF
TRBD1	.	12	TRBJ2-2	TRBV12-3/TRBV12-4	TGTGCCAGCAGTTTGACAGGGGGGGAGCTGTTTTTT	CASSLTGGELFF
.	few	15	TRBJ1-1	TRBV19	TGTGCCAGTAGTATCCCCTCAGGCAGTAAGACTGAAGCTTTCTTT	CASSIPSGSKTEAFF
TRBD1	.	13	TRBJ2-1	TRBV24-1	TGTGCCACTAAAGGGACAGGGAACAATGAGCAGTTCTTC	CATKGTGNNEQFF
.	few	15	TRBJ1-6	TRBV5-1	TGCGCCAGCAGCTTGGGACACAGGGACGGTTCACCCCTCCACTTT	CASSLGHRDGSPLHF
.	.	15	TRBJ2-7	TRBV30	TGTGCCTGGAGTGCCCAGGGTGTTCCCCCCTACGAGCAGTACTTC	CAWSAQGVPPYEQYF
TRBD1	.	14	TRBJ2-7	TRBV6-1	TGTGCCAGCAGTGAAGTTCGGGACAGGGACGAGCAGTACTTC	CASSEVRDRDEQYF
TRBD2	.	16	TRBJ2-3	TRBV7-2	TGTGCCAGCAGCTTAGCGTGGGGGGGAAGCACAGATACGCAGTATTTT	CASSLAWGGSTDTQYF
TRBD1	.	18	TRBJ1-2	TRBV27	TGTGCCAGCAGTTTATACAGACCCCGGGACAGTCAACACTATGGCTACACCTTC	CASSLYRPRDSQHYGYTF
.	.	16	TRBJ1-5	TRBV2	TGTGCCAGCACCCGGGGGAGGTCCGACTACAATCAGCCCCAGCATTTT	CASTRGRSDYNQPQHF
.	.	12	TRBJ2-1	TRBV7-9	TGTGCCAGCAGCCTCACAGACAATGAGCAGTTCTTC	CASSLTDNEQFF
TRBD1	.	13	TRBJ1-6	TRBV27	TGTGCCAGCAGTTTAAACAGGGGTTCACCCCTCCACTTT	CASSLNRGSPLHF
TRBD1	.	14	TRBJ2-1	TRBV27	TGTGCCAGCCGACAGGGGGCGGTATACAATGAGCAGTTCTTC	CASRQGAVYNEQFF
TRBD1	.	15	TRBJ2-7	TRBV4-3	TGCGCCAGCAGCCAAGATCCGGGCAGGGGGTACGAGCAGTACTTC	CASSQDPGRGYEQYF
.	.	15	TRBJ1-1	TRBV19	TGTGCCAGTAGTGACAGCCTATATCCCGGCACTGAAGCTTTCTTT	CASSDSLYPGTEAFF
.	.	17	TRBJ2-5	TRBV5-4	TGTGCCAGCAGCTTGTTGGGATCACAAGGGGCCGGCGAGACCCAGTACTTC	CASSLLGSQGAGETQYF
.	.	14	TRBJ2-5	TRBV4-1	TGCGCCAGCAGCCTACGACAGAGCCAAGAGACCCAGTACTTC	CASSLRQSQETQYF
TRBD2	.	15	TRBJ2-1	TRBV6-5	TGTGCCAGCAGTTTAGCGGGGGGCACCTACAATGAGCAGTTCTTC	CASSLAGGTYNEQFF
.	.	15	TRBJ2-2	TRBV2	TGTGCCAGCAGTGGCAGTCCCCGTAACACCGGGGAGCTGTTTTTT	CASSGSPRNTGELFF
TRBD2	.	15	TRBJ2-7	TRBV10-3	TGTGCCATCAGTCCCCGGACTAGCGCTTCCTACGAGCAGTACTTC	CAISPRTSASYEQYF
TRBD2	.	15	TRBJ2-1	TRBV18	TGTGCCAGCTCAATGGACGGGGGGGCCAACAATGAGCAGTTCTTC	CASSMDGGANNEQFF
.	.	11	TRBJ2-7	TRBV18	TGTGCCAGCTCACCGGAGCGCGAGCAGTACTTC	CASSPEREQYF
.	.	14	TRBJ1-2	TRBV5-5	TGTGCCAGCAGCTTGGCTCCGGGGAGCTATGGCTACACCTTC	CASSLAPGSYGYTF
TRBD2	.	16	TRBJ2-3	TRBV5-1	TGCGCCAGCAGCTTGGTGGCTAGCGGGTTCACAGATACGCAGTATTTT	CASSLVASGFTDTQYF
.	.	15	TRBJ2-7	TRBV28	TGTGCCAGCAGCACTCGACAGGTCGCCAGGAACGAGCAGTACTTC	CASSTRQVARNEQYF
.	few	14	TRBJ1-5	TRBV5-4	TGTGCCAGCAGCTTGATCAAGGGGAAGGGGCCCCAGCATTTT	CASSLIKGKGPQHF
.	.	15	TRBJ2-2	TRBV29-1	TGCAGCGCTTCTCCTTCGACAGCTAACACCGGGGAGCTGTTTTTT	CSASPSTANTGELFF
TRBD2	.	16	TRBJ2-3	TRBV9	TGTGCCAGCAGCGTAGGGGCTAGCGGAGGCACAGATACGCAGTATTTT	CASSVGASGGTDTQYF
.	large	16	TRBJ1-1	TRBV11-3	TGTGCCAGCAGCTCCCCGTCGGCCCAGGGTATGACTGAAGCTTTCTTT	CASSSPSAQGMTEAFF
TRBD1	.	15	TRBJ2-7	TRBV18	TGTGCCAGCTCACCAGGGACAGGGGACTCCTACGAGCAGTACTTC	CASSPGTGDSYEQYF
.	few	17	TRBJ2-3	TRBV21-1	TGTGCCAGCAGCAAGTCAGGGGGAAGCCCTGTCACAGATACGCAGTATTTT	CASSKSGGSPVTDTQYF
TRBD1	.	14	TRBJ2-3	TRBV6-5	TGTGCCAGCAGACGGACAGGGGAGACAGATACGCAGTATTTT	CASRRTGETDTQYF
TRBD2	.	14	TRBJ2-7	TRBV7-2	TGTGCCAGCAGCGCAATAAGCGGGGGATACGAGCAGTACTTC	CASSAISGGYEQYF
TRBD1	.	16	TRBJ2-7	TRBV5-6	TGTGCCAGCAGCTTGTACGGGGACAGGGCCTCCTACGAGCAGTACTTC	CASSLYGDRASYEQYF
TRBD1	.	13	TRBJ2-5	TRBV5-4	TGTGCCAGCAGCTTGGGGACAGGCGAGACCCAGTACTTC	CASSLGTGETQYF
.	.	16	TRBJ1-2	TRBV18	TGTGCCAGCTCACCACCACCCGGCAGGGCTAACTATGGCTACACCTTC	CASSPPPGRANYGYTF
.	.	15	TRBJ2-3	TRBV30	TGTGCCTGGAGTACACAGCGGGCCAGAACGGATACGCAGTATTTT	CAWSTQRARTDTQYF
.	.	13	TRBJ1-2	TRBV12-3/TRBV12-4	TGTGCCAGCAGTTTAATAGGGGTGGGTGGCTACACCTTC	CASSLIGVGGYTF
TRBD2	once	11	TRBJ2-1	TRBV2	TGTGCCAGCAGGAAGCGGGAGGAGCAGTTCTTC	CASRKREEQFF
TRBD2	.	17	TRBJ2-3	TRBV9	TGTGCCAGCAGCGCCCGACGGGGCGGGGGTGACACAGATACGCAGTATTTT	CASSARRGGGDTDTQYF
TRBD1	.	14	TRBJ1-5	TRBV30	TGTGCCTGGAGTGGGACAGGGGCCTGGGGGCCCCAGCATTTT	CAWSGTGAWGPQHF
TRBD2	.	15	TRBJ2-3	TRBV2	TGTGCCAGCAGTCGACTAGCGGGGGGTTCAGATACGCAGTATTTT	CASSRLAGGSDTQYF
.	.	13	TRBJ1-2	TRBV7-2	TGTGCCAGCAGCTTAGGAGGGTCCCATGGCTACACCTTC	CASSLGGSHGYTF
.	.	15	TRBJ1-5	TRBV6-5	TGTGCCAGCAGACGACAAGGGGAACGCAATCAGCCCCAGCATTTT	CASRRQGERNQPQHF
.	once	15	TRBJ2-7	TRBV27	TGTGCCAGCAGTTTGGTTCTGGGGGCATCCTACGAGCAGTACTTC	CASSLVLGASYEQYF
.	once	11	TRBJ1-3	TRBV20-1	TGCAGTGCTACTAATGGAAACACCATATATTTT	CSATNGNTIYF
TRBD2	.	13	TRBJ2-7	TRBV10-3	TGTGCCATCAGCGGGAGGCTCTCCTACGAGCAGTACTTC	CAISGRLSYEQYF
.	.	14	TRBJ2-7	TRBV18	TGTGCCAGCTCACTACTAGAGATTAACAACGAGCAGTACTTC	CASSLLEINNEQYF
.	.	13	TRBJ1-2	TRBV6-1	TGTGCCAGCAGTGAGGGGACTGGCTATGGCTACACCTTC	CASSEGTGYGYTF